These T cell receptor beta chains were read from a single sample in a study of shared clonotypes between healthy human individuals. Profiled with immunoSEQ multiplex PCR; TCRdb holds only in-frame clones, not every one. The sample records about 1 million clones, about 74% being singletons. Sequencing was carried out using memory CD4+ T cells sorted from blood. These receptors originate from a man aged 18-30 years in good health. CDR3s include the opening cysteine and the closing phenylalanine or tryptophan. The D gene is left open where the match is weak. Only some rows state a clone size, as once, few, many or a class for expanded clones.

j_call v_call d_call clone_size cdr3_nt cdr3_aa
TRBJ2-7 TRBV10-2 TRBD1 . TGCGCCAGCAGTGGGACAGGGTCGGTTACCTACGAGCAGTACTTC CASSGTGSVTYEQYF
TRBJ1-1 TRBV30 . . TGTGCCTGGTCACAGTCAGTAGACACTGAAGCTTTCTTT CAWSQSVDTEAFF
TRBJ1-1 TRBV20-1 . many TGCAGTGCTGGCGGGGCAGCTTTCTTT CSAGGAAFF
TRBJ2-5 TRBV15 . . TGTGCCACCAGCAGAGGGACAGCCCAAGAGACCCAGTACTTC CATSRGTAQETQYF
TRBJ1-4 TRBV9 . . TGTGCCAGCAGCGCGGGACCCTTTGCAACTAATGAAAAACTGTTTTTT CASSAGPFATNEKLFF
TRBJ1-2 TRBV4-3 . . TGCGCCAGCAGCCAAGAGCAAGGGGCAGTCTATGGCTACACCTTC CASSQEQGAVYGYTF
TRBJ2-7 TRBV18 TRBD1 . TGTGCCAGCTCACCACCGGATCGGACAGGGGGCGAGCAGTACTTC CASSPPDRTGGEQYF
TRBJ1-1 TRBV25-1 . . TGTGCCAGCAGTCCCTCCTCGACAGGAGCTCGCACTGAAGCTTTCTTT CASSPSSTGARTEAFF
TRBJ2-6 TRBV5-1 TRBD1 few TGCGCCAGCGGGGACAGCTCTGGGGCCAACGTCCTGACTTTC CASGDSSGANVLTF
TRBJ1-1 TRBV19 TRBD1 . TGTGCCAGTAGTCCCTCCGGACAGGGGCGTTTTTTAGGGGCTTTCTTT CASSPSGQGRFLGAFF
TRBJ2-1 TRBV30 . . TGTGCCTGGAGTGGGGTGGAGGGGCAGTTCTTC CAWSGVEGQFF
TRBJ2-1 TRBV7-9 . . TGTGCCAGCAGCGGGTACAATGAGCAGTTCTTC CASSGYNEQFF
TRBJ1-1 TRBV5-5 . few TGTGCCAGCAGCTTGGCTTTGGCGCGGAACACTGAAGCTTTCTTT CASSLALARNTEAFF
TRBJ2-7 TRBV6-5 TRBD2 . TGTGCCAGCAGTCGCAGGACTAGCGGAGCGGGAGAGCAGTACTTC CASSRRTSGAGEQYF
TRBJ1-4 TRBV11-2 . . TGTGCCAGCAGCGCGGGACTAAATGAAAAACTGTTTTTT CASSAGLNEKLFF
TRBJ2-3 TRBV19 . . TGTGCCAGTAGTCCCGTGATGCGCGATTTTAAAGATACGCAGTATTTT CASSPVMRDFKDTQYF
TRBJ1-3 TRBV4-1 . . TGCGCCAGCAGCCAAGATACTGGCTCTGGAAACACCATATATTTT CASSQDTGSGNTIYF
TRBJ1-5 TRBV28 . . TGTGCCAGCAAGTGGGGGGTTCAGCCCCAGCATTTT CASKWGVQPQHF
TRBJ2-7 TRBV13 TRBD1 . TGTGCCAGCAGCTCCTCTAGACAGGGGCTTTCTAGTGCCTACGAGCAGTACTTC CASSSSRQGLSSAYEQYF
TRBJ1-5 TRBV19 . few TGTGCCAGTAGTATTAGCCGATCGGACGGCAATCAGCCCCAGCATTTT CASSISRSDGNQPQHF
TRBJ1-6 TRBV11-1 . few TGTGCCAGCAGCTTTAAGGGGAGAAATTCACCCCTCCACTTT CASSFKGRNSPLHF
TRBJ2-3 TRBV9 . . TGTGCCAGCAGCGTAGCCCCCTCGGTTGCGGGATTGGATACGCAGTATTTT CASSVAPSVAGLDTQYF
TRBJ1-4 TRBV5-1 TRBD1 . TGCGCCAGCAGCTTGGGGGACAGTAATGAAAAACTGTTTTTT CASSLGDSNEKLFF
TRBJ2-3 TRBV29-1 . many TGCAGCGTCGTCAGCCTTAGGCGGGGCTTTAGCACAGATACGCAGTATTTT CSVVSLRRGFSTDTQYF
TRBJ2-1 TRBV5-1 . . TGCGCCAGCAGCTTACAACCACTCGGCAATGAGCAGTTCTTC CASSLQPLGNEQFF
TRBJ1-2 TRBV20-1 . . TGCAGTGCCCTTAACTATGGCTACACCTTC CSALNYGYTF
TRBJ1-2 TRBV29-1 . few TGCAGCGTTACTCACTATGGCTACACCTTC CSVTHYGYTF
TRBJ1-2 TRBV27 . few TGTGCCAGCAGCGAGTTTAGGGACACGGGTAGGGGCTACACCTTC CASSEFRDTGRGYTF
TRBJ2-5 TRBV5-8 TRBD1 . TGTGCCAGCAGCTTGGGACAGGGGGTTGGGGAGACCCAGTACTTC CASSLGQGVGETQYF
TRBJ1-2 TRBV7-9 . . TGTGCCAGCAGCCCGACCTTCCTAAACCACCTTTACACCTTC CASSPTFLNHLYTF
TRBJ2-1 TRBV7-2 TRBD2 . TGTGCCAGCAGACAACCGGGACTAGCCCTTACTGAGCAGTTCTTC CASRQPGLALTEQFF
TRBJ2-1 TRBV18 TRBD2 . TGTGCCAGCTCACCACCGATAGCGGGGTCCTACAATGAGCAGTTCTTC CASSPPIAGSYNEQFF
TRBJ1-3 TRBV19 . . TGTGCCAGTAGTACCGCCTCTGGAAACACCATATATTTT CASSTASGNTIYF
TRBJ2-1 TRBV7-6 TRBD1 . TGTGCCAGCAGCTTAGCGTGGACAGGGCGAGAGGAGCAGTTCTTC CASSLAWTGREEQFF
TRBJ1-2 TRBV5-6 . once TGTGCCAGCAGTTGGATGACAGAAGATGGCTACACCTTC CASSWMTEDGYTF
TRBJ1-1 TRBV9 . . TGTGCCAGCAGCGTAGCCCCCCACTGGGTGAACACTGAAGCTTTCTTT CASSVAPHWVNTEAFF
TRBJ1-2 TRBV29-1 . . TGCAGCGTAAAACTCTACAGAGAAGCTAACTATGGCTACACCTTC CSVKLYREANYGYTF
TRBJ1-2 TRBV6-5 . . TGTGCCTCGGCAAGGGGGAAGTTGGACTATGGCTACACCTTC CASARGKLDYGYTF
TRBJ2-2 TRBV7-9 . . TGTGCCAGCACCAAAGACTGGGGGGAGCTGTTTTTT CASTKDWGELFF
TRBJ2-1 TRBV6-5 . . TGTGCCAGCAGACTTAGCGGTTACAATGAGCAGTTCTTC CASRLSGYNEQFF
TRBJ1-5 TRBV28 TRBD1 many TGTGCCAGCAGTTACGCGACAGGGAATCGTCAGCCCCAGCATTTT CASSYATGNRQPQHF
TRBJ1-6 TRBV7-9 . . TGTGCCAGCGGGTCACCTGACGTTAGCTCCTATAATTCACCCCTCCACTTT CASGSPDVSSYNSPLHF
TRBJ2-7 TRBV7-3 TRBD1 . TGTGCCAGCAGCCCGAGGACAGGGGGCTCCTACGAGCAGTACTTC CASSPRTGGSYEQYF
TRBJ1-1 TRBV28 . . TGTGCCAGCAGTATCCTACAGGGTAGGGCTTTCTTT CASSILQGRAFF
TRBJ2-7 TRBV29-1 . . TGCAGCGTTGGGGTAGCGAAACCGTACGAGCAGTACTTC CSVGVAKPYEQYF
TRBJ2-5 TRBV19 . . TGTGCCAGTAGTCCCCGGACTACCTCAGATACCCAGTACTTC CASSPRTTSDTQYF
TRBJ2-5 TRBV5-1 . . TGCGCCAGCAGCCGGGTGGGACCATCCGCGGAGACCCAGTACTTC CASSRVGPSAETQYF
TRBJ2-7 TRBV27 TRBD2 . TGTGCCAGCAGGGGGACTAGCGGGAACACCTACGAGCAGTACTTC CASRGTSGNTYEQYF
TRBJ2-4 TRBV2 . . TGTGCCAGCCCCCCAGGCGGTGAAAACATTCAGTACTTC CASPPGGENIQYF
TRBJ2-7 TRBV10-3 TRBD2 . TGTGCCATCAGTGAGATGGTGACTAGCGGGAGGGCCTACGAGCAGTACTTC CAISEMVTSGRAYEQYF
TRBJ1-5 TRBV5-1 . once TGCGCCAGCAGCTTGTCCGGGGGCGACGTCCAGCCCCAGCATTTT CASSLSGGDVQPQHF
TRBJ2-1 TRBV10-3 TRBD2 . TGTGCCATCAGTGTCAGCGGGGGGGGAAATGAGCAGTTCTTC CAISVSGGGNEQFF
TRBJ2-7 TRBV18 TRBD1 . TGTGCCAGCTCACCCCGAAACTCAGGGGGCTACGAGCAGTACTTC CASSPRNSGGYEQYF
TRBJ2-2 TRBV21-1 . . TGTGCCAGCAGCAAACAGGGGCATGGGGAGCTGTTTTTT CASSKQGHGELFF